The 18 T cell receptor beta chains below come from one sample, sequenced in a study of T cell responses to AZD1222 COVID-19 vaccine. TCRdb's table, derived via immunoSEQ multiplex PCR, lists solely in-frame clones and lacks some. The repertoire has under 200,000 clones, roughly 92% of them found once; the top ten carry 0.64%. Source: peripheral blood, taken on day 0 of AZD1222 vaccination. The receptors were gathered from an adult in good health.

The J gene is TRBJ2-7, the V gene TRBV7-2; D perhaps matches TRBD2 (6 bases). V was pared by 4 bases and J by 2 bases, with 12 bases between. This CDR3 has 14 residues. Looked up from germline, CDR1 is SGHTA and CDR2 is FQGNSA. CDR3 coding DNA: TGTGCCAGCAGCTCATCGGGAGCAACCTACGAGCAGTACTTC. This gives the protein CASSSSGATYEQYF.

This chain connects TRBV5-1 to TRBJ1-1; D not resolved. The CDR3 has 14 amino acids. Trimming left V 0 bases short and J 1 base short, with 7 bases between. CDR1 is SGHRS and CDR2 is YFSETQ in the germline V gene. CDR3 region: CASSLARQNTEAFF. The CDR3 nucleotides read TGCGCCAGCAGCTTGGCGCGGCAGAACACTGAAGCTTTCTTT.

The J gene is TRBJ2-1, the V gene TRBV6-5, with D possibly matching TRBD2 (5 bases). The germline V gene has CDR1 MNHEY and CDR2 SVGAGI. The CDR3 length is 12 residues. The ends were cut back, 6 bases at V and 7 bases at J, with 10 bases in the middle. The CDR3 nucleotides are TGTGCCAGCAGCCCGAGCGGAAATGAGCAGTTCTTC. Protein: CASSPSGNEQFF.

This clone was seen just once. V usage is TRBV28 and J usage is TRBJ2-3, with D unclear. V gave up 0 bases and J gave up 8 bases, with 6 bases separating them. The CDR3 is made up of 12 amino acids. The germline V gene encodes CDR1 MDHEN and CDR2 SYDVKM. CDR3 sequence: CASSLWKATQYF. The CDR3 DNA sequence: TGTGCCAGCAGTTTATGGAAAGCTACGCAGTATTTT.

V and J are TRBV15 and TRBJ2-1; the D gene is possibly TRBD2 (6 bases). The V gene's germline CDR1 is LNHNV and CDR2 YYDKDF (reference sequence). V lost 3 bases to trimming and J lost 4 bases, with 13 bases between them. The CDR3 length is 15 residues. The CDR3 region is CATSRAAGSYNEQFF. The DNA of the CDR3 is TGTGCCACCAGCAGGGCCGCGGGATCTTACAATGAGCAGTTCTTC.

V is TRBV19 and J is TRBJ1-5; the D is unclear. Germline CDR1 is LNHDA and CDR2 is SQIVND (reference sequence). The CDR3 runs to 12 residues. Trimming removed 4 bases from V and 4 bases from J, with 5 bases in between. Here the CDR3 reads CASSKLNQPQHF. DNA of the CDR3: TGTGCCAGTAGTAAACTTAATCAGCCCCAGCATTTT.

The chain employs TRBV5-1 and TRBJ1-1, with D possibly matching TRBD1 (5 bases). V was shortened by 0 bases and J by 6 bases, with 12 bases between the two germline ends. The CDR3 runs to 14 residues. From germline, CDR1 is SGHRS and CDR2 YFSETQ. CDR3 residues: CASSLGGEVSEAFF. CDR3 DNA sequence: TGCGCCAGCAGCTTGGGAGGGGAGGTATCTGAAGCTTTCTTT.

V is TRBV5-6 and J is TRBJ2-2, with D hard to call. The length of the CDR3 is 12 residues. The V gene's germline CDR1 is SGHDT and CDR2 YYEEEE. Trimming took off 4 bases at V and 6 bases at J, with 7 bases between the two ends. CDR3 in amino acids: CASSLRPGELFF. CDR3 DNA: TGTGCCAGCAGCCTTAGACCCGGGGAGCTGTTTTTT.

As DNA, the CDR3 is TGTGCCAGCAGTGACTCGCAGATAGGGGGCCCAGATACGCAGTATTTT. Its protein product is CASSDSQIGGPDTQYF. The chain joins TRBV6-4 to TRBJ2-3, with 7 bases aligning to TRBD1. Germline loops: CDR1 MRHNA, CDR2 SNTAGT. J gave up 4 bases and V 0 bases, and 7 bases lay outside the gene matches. The CDR3 totals 16 residues.

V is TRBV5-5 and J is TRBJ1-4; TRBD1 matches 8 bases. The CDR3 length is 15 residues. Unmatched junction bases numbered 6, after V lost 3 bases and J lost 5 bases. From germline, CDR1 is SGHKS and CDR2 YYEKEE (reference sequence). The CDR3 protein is CASSYRGTGNEKLFF. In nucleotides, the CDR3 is TGTGCCAGCAGCTACCGCGGGACAGGCAATGAAAAACTGTTTTTT.

The CDR3 region is CATSDDSFGGNEQFF. The CDR3 bases are TGTGCCACCAGTGACGACTCGTTTGGGGGGAATGAGCAGTTCTTC. The J gene is TRBJ2-1, the V gene TRBV24-1; D is perhaps TRBD2 (6 bases). Trimming stripped 4 bases from V and 7 bases from J, with 16 bases between. Germline-derived CDR1 and CDR2 are KGHDR and SFDVKD. This CDR3 contains 15 residues.

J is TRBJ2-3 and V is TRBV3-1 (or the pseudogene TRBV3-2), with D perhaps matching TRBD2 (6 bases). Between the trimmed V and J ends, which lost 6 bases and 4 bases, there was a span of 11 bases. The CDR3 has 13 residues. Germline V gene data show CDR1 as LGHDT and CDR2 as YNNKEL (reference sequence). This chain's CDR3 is CASRWRAADTQYF. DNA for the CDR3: TGTGCCAGCAGGTGGAGGGCGGCAGATACGCAGTATTTT.

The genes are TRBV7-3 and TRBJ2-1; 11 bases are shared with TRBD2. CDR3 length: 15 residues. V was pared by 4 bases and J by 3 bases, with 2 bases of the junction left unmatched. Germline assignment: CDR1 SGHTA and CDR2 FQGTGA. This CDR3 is CASSSTSGSYNEQFF. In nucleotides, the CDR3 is TGTGCCAGCAGCTCCACTAGCGGGAGCTACAATGAGCAGTTCTTC.

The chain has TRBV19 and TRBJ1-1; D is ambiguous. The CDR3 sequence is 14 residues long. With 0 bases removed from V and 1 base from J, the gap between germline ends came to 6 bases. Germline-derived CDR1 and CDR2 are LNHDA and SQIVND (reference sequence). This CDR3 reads CASSIDRWNTEAFF. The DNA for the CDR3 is TGTGCCAGTAGTATAGACCGCTGGAACACTGAAGCTTTCTTT. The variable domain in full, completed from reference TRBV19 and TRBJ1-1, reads DGGITQSPKYLFRKEGQNVTLSCEQNLNHDAMYWYRQDPGQGLRLIYYSQIVNDFQKGDIAEGYSVSREKKESFPLTVTSAQKNPTAFYLCASSIDRWNTEAFFGQGTRLTVV.

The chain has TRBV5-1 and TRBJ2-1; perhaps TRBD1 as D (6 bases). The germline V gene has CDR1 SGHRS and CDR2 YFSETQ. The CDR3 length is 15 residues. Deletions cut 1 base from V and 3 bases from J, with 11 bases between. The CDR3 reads CASSLSGAVYNEQFF. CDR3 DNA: TGCGCCAGCAGCTTGTCAGGGGCGGTCTACAATGAGCAGTTCTTC. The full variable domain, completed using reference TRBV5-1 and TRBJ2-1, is KAGVTQTPRYLIKTRGQQVTLSCSPISGHRSVSWYQQTPGQGLQFLFEYFSETQRNKGNFPGRFSGRQFSNSRSEMNVSTLELGDSALYLCASSLSGAVYNEQFFGPGTRLTVL.

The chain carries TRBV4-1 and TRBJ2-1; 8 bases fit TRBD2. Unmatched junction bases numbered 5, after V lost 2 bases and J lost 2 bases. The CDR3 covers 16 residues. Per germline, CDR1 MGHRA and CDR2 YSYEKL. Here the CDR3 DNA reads TGCGCCAGCAGCCAACCCGGGACTAGGACCTACAATGAGCAGTTCTTC. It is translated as CASSQPGTRTYNEQFF.

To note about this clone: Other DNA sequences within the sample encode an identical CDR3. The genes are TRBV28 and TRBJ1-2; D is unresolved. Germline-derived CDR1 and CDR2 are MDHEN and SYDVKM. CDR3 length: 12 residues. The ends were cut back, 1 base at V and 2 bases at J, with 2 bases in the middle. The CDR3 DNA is TGTGCCAGCAGTTTATCCAACTATGGCTACACCTTC. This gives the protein CASSLSNYGYTF.

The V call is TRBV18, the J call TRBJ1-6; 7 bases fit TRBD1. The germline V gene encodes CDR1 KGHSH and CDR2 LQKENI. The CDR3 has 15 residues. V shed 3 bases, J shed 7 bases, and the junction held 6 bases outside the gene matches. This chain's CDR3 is CASSPLQGDNSPLHF. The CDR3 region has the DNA TGTGCCAGCTCACCCCTCCAGGGGGACAATTCACCCCTCCACTTT.